The source of this T cell receptor (beta chain) is a study of shared clonotypes between healthy human individuals. Repertoires were generated with immunoSEQ multiplex PCR, while TCRdb's copy carries only in-frame clones and drops some. This sample has some 2,500,000 clones, with approximately 94% found just once. Germline V gene sequence: CDR1 SEHNR, CDR2 FQNEAQ (reference sequence). This CDR3 is 16 amino acids long. V shed 5 bases and J shed 4 bases, with 21 bases lying between them. What was sequenced was naive CD4+ T cells from PBMCs. The subset here: CD45RA+ positively selected. This sequence joins TRBV7-9 and TRBJ2-7; D possibly corresponds to TRBD1 (7 bases). The clonotype comes from a man aged 18 to 29 in good health. Some clones in this sample may be carry-over from other donors' samples. CDR3 in amino acids: CASSPRGGGAEYEQYF. As DNA, the CDR3 is TGTGCCAGCAGCCCTCGAGGAGGGGGCGCCGAATACGAGCAGTACTTC.